The entry that follows covers one TCR beta chain sequence. The target of this receptor is not known. The sample holds no much larger clone one base away, and base qualities are not on file. This sample stems from a study of T cells in Graves' hyperthyroidism and ophthalmopathy (dated by TCRdb to between 2019 and 2020). Turning to the overall study: Peripheral blood was collected at initial diagnosis, before any treatment. TCR V-J signatures able to tell the groups apart were searched for in a discovery cohort of 100 patients, of whom more than 40 had Graves' ophthalmopathy and around 56 had stable Graves' hyperthyroidism. Whether ophthalmopathy could be predicted prospectively was tested in an independent validation cohort made up of 18 hyperthyroidism patients plus 17 patients who later progressed to ophthalmopathy. The roughly 100 discovery patients were randomly divided into training and test sets at a 7:3 ratio. In about 6 Graves' hyperthyroidism patients, the study also compared T-cell repertoires from thyroid tissue with T-cell repertoires from blood. Following sampling, methimazole starting at 30 mg daily was given to hyperthyroidism patients, and high-dose intravenous methylprednisolone was given to ophthalmopathy patients. TCR Vbeta CDR3 sequencing of 140 or so peripheral blood samples (fewer than 45 ophthalmopathy, approximately 80 hyperthyroidism and around 17 progressor patients) is reported in the paper. What the work shows at the level of the full study, not this receptor alone: In cross-validation, a model built on a 13 V-J signature told ophthalmopathy apart from stable hyperthyroidism with less than 90% sensitivity and roughly 83% specificity, and in testing the same model reached 80%/75%. In validation, the model predicted progression to ophthalmopathy with approximately 70% sensitivity and around 72% specificity, a median of roughly seven months before onset. No statistical method was used to set the sample size in advance, and investigators knew the group allocation. Most expanded thyroid clonotypes (frequency above 0.001) were also detected in blood, suggesting blood repertoires may reflect thyroid immune responses.

Graves' hyperthyroidism was defined as stable when no progression to ophthalmopathy occurred over 18 months of follow-up. The hyperthyroidism patients were between 18 and 65 years old and newly diagnosed, with a disease duration of less than 2 months. Patients with uncontrolled infections, other autoimmune diseases, pregnancy or lactation were excluded. Clinical symptoms, serum thyroxine and TRAb, thyroid ultrasound, and orbital computed tomography formed the basis for the diagnoses. PBMCs were separated from under 11 ml of fresh peripheral blood using Ficoll-Paque density gradient centrifugation. Total RNA was extracted using Trizol reagent, and RNA quality was assessed on an Agilent 2100 Bioanalyzer. TCR beta CDR3 regions were amplified from RNA transcripts. A first-round RT-PCR of the TCR CDR3 used the HTBI primer set with the Qiagen OneStep RT-PCR kit. Libraries were constructed in a second round of multiplex PCR, after which size selection and purification were carried out. Paired-end sequencing of the libraries was performed with 100 bp reads on an Illumina HiSeq2000. The source study handled its data this way. SOAPnuke was used to process the raw data, removing reads that contained adapters or uncalled bases, had a mean Phred below 15, or lacked an exact match to the constant primer or identifier. COPE v1.2.5 was used to merge the high-quality paired reads, and each unique nucleotide sequence was defined as a clonotype. MiTCR v1.1 was used to align clonotypes to the IMGT TRBV, TRBD and TRBJ reference segments. Analysis was restricted to V-J combinations with a frequency above 0.0001, which covered 98% to 99.2% of repertoires. The TCS score was defined as the ratio of F50 (clonal expansion) to E x V (chaos), calculated using BLOSUM62-based TCRdist between CDR3 peptides within each V-J. Welch's t-statistics and random forest reduced 500 to 550 V-J features to 13, which were used in a naive Bayes classifier (R e1071). TCRdb's own reprocessing of the public reads used fastp at Q25 and MiXCR and kept productive beta chains. CDR3 protein sequences are deduplicated, and each keeps its most common genes and DNA. In this record, the V and J calls reflect TCRdb's handling and not the investigators' own analysis. The sample includes about 700,000 distinct CDR3 sequences, with roughly 15% observed a single time. The top ten clones comprise roughly a tenth of the sample.

This receptor was taken from a woman under 30 with Graves' hyperthyroidism. Specimen: blood.

The encoded CDR3 is CSVNLSYEQYF. The DNA is as follows: TGCAGCGTCAACTTATCCTACGAGCAGTACTTC. The chain is assembled from TRBV29-1 and TRBJ2-7, with the D segment identity uncertain. V drops 6 bases and J drops 1 base, leaving 7 bases in between. Measured from the cysteine to the phenylalanine, the CDR3 is 11 residues long. The kept DNA is CDR3 alone, 33 bases in frame from the first base. CDR1 and CDR2 are drawn from the germline V gene: SQVTM, ANQGSEA.